The 32 T cell receptor beta chains in this list originate from one sample, sequenced in a study of T cells in Graves' hyperthyroidism and ophthalmopathy. Amplification of TCR beta CDR3 regions was performed using RNA transcripts as template. HTBI primers drove first-round RT-PCR of the TCR CDR3. TCRdb used MiXCR to reprocess the multiplex PCR reads, holding one entry per CDR3 protein. Among 540,000 or so distinct CDR3 sequences, roughly 46% were seen once, and the ten largest hold around a fifth. The sample was peripheral blood or thyroid tissue (not recorded which). Receptors were obtained from an adult woman with Graves' disease, either hyperthyroidism or ophthalmopathy (not recorded which).

This clonotype was counted many times. The V gene is TRBV19, the J gene TRBJ1-2; D not resolved. This CDR3 has 13 residues. V was pared by 2 bases and J by 1 base, with 5 bases between. The germline CDR1 and CDR2 sequences are LNHDA and SQIVND (reference sequence). CDR3 amino acids: CASSIRSNYGYTF. The DNA for the CDR3 is TGTGCCAGTAGTATACGGAGTAACTATGGCTACACCTTC.

This clonotype was counted many times. This chain uses TRBV28 with TRBJ1-6, with D hard to call. V was pared by 8 bases and J by 9 bases, with 14 bases between. This CDR3 has 13 residues. Germline lookup yields CDR1 MDHEN and CDR2 SYDVKM. The CDR3 region has the DNA TGTGCCAGCCAAACCGGGATCGGTTCACCCCTCCACTTT. Translation: CASQTGIGSPLHF.

The J gene is TRBJ2-3, the V gene TRBV6-6, with 7 positions matching TRBD2. The CDR3 length is 13 residues. The J segment lost 6 bases and the V segment lost 2 bases, leaving 2 bases of the junction unmatched. The V gene's germline CDR1 is MNHNY and CDR2 SVGAGI (reference sequence). In DNA, the CDR3 is TGTGCCAGCAGTTACCACGGGGGGGATACGCAGTATTTT. Translated, it gives CASSYHGGDTQYF.

This clonotype was seen many times. The chain is built from TRBV10-3 and TRBJ2-5; maybe TRBD2 (6 bases). The CDR3 totals 16 residues. Germline CDR1 ENHRY, CDR2 SYGVKD. The V and J ends lost 4 bases and 7 bases respectively, with 22 bases between them. The DNA for the CDR3 is TGTGCCATCAGTGCGAGCCGGGACTCCTACCCGGGGACCCAGTACTTC. Encoded protein: CAISASRDSYPGTQYF.

Comment on this clonotype: A read error may explain this, as a much larger clone is one base away. This chain connects TRBV29-1 to TRBJ1-1; 7 nucleotides match TRBD1. J lost 0 bases, V lost 4 bases, and 2 bases had no gene match. Germline assignment: CDR1 SQVTM and CDR2 ANQGSEA. There are 13 residues in the CDR3. The CDR3 sequence: CSVARGMNTEAFF. CDR3 DNA sequence: TGCAGCGTTGCCAGGGGGATGAACACTGAAGCTTTCTTT.

On this clonotype itself: An end of the junction does not agree with germline; a read error may underlie this. The J gene is TRBJ2-5, the V gene TRBV5-1; no definite D call. This CDR3 is 10 amino acids long. Germline V lookup: CDR1 SGHRS, CDR2 YFSETQ. CDR3 sequence (DNA): TGTGCCAGCAGCTTCCCCACCCAGTACTTC. Amino acids: CASSFPTQYF.

This rearrangement joins TRBV20-1 to TRBJ2-7; 9 bases match TRBD1. This CDR3 spans 15 amino acids. Germline CDR1 and CDR2: DFQATT and SNEGSKA (reference sequence). V was clipped by 4 bases and J by 1 base; unmatched bases: 8. This chain's CDR3 is CSATRDRGLSYEQYF. CDR3 coding DNA: TGCAGTGCTACCCGAGACAGGGGGTTATCCTACGAGCAGTACTTC.

The J gene is TRBJ2-7, the V gene TRBV28; weak D call: TRBD1 (5 bases). The CDR3 is made up of 15 amino acids. The V and J ends lost 5 bases and 2 bases respectively, with 16 bases between them. CDR1 MDHEN and CDR2 SYDVKM come from the germline V gene. This CDR3 reads CASSRLPTGPYEQYF. DNA of the CDR3: TGTGCCAGCAGTCGTCTCCCCACAGGTCCCTACGAGCAGTACTTC.

CDR3 loop: CASNARANGYTF. DNA for the CDR3: TGTGCCAGTAATGCCAGGGCGAATGGCTACACCTTC. The V gene is TRBV19, the J gene TRBJ1-2; perhaps TRBD1 as D (5 bases). CDR3 length: 12 residues. The V and J ends lost 7 bases and 6 bases respectively, with 12 bases between them. CDR1 and CDR2 (germline): LNHDA, SQIVND (reference sequence).

The rearrangement uses TRBV7-4 and TRBJ2-2, with D unclear. Germline CDR1 is SGHVT and CDR2 is SQSDAQ. The CDR3 has 14 amino acids. The V gene lost 3 bases and the J gene lost 4 bases, with 9 bases spanning the gap. The CDR3 loop is CASSFPGGTGELFF. The CDR3 DNA is TGTGCCAGCAGCTTCCCCGGCGGCACCGGGGAGCTGTTTTTT.

This clonotype appeared a few times. This sequence joins TRBV19 and TRBJ1-5, with unresolved D. CDR1 LNHDA and CDR2 SQIVND come from the germline V gene (reference sequence). Trimming took 0 bases from V and 6 from J, leaving 12 bases between them. The CDR3 is 15 residues long. The CDR3 sequence is CASSIDSGSGQPQHF. CDR3 bases: TGTGCCAGTAGTATAGATTCGGGCAGCGGTCAGCCCCAGCATTTT.

As for this clonotype: This may stem from a read error, because a much larger clone lies one nucleotide away. This chain uses TRBV7-9 with TRBJ2-2; D is unresolved. V shed 3 bases and J shed 9 bases, with 11 bases lying between them. Germline CDR1 reads SEHNR; CDR2 reads FQNEAQ (reference sequence). The CDR3 is 13 residues long. The CDR3 DNA reads as TGTGCCAGCAGCTTGCTGGGAACCCGGGAGCTGTTTTTT. Translated, it gives CASSLLGTRELFF.

This chain uses TRBV11-1 with TRBJ1-1; no clear D gene. V was clipped by 5 bases and J by 5 bases, with 18 bases between them. The germline V gene encodes CDR1 SGHAT and CDR2 FQDESV (reference sequence). The CDR3 spans 15 residues. CDR3 nucleotide sequence: TGTGCCAGCAGCCCAAAAGGCGGGAGGCGAACTGAAGCTTTCTTT. It yields the protein CASSPKGGRRTEAFF.

This clonotype was counted a few times. A much bigger clone sits one base away, suggesting this may be a read error. V gene TRBV6-6 combines with J gene TRBJ1-6; no clear D gene. CDR3 size: 13 residues. The germline CDR1 and CDR2 sequences are MNHNY and SVGAGI (reference sequence). CDR3 residues: CASSEIVNLPLHF. For the CDR3, the DNA is TGTGCCAGCAGTGAGATCGTTAATTTACCCCTCCACTTT.

This clonotype was recorded many times. The chain joins TRBV5-5 to TRBJ2-5; no reliable D call. The CDR3 extends over 14 amino acids. Looked up from germline, CDR1 is SGHKS and CDR2 is YYEKEE (reference sequence). V shed 7 bases and J shed 1 base, with 14 bases lying between them. This CDR3 is CASGSAGSQETQYF. The DNA of the CDR3 is TGTGCCAGCGGATCGGCCGGCAGCCAAGAGACCCAGTACTTC.

V and J are TRBV5-1 and TRBJ1-3; D is unclear. CDR1 and CDR2 from the germline V gene are SGHRS and YFSETQ. V shed 5 bases and J shed 7 bases, with 13 bases lying between them. The CDR3 totals 13 residues. The CDR3 loop reads CASRTSGLNTIYF. CDR3 nucleotide sequence: TGCGCCAGCAGAACTAGCGGACTTAACACCATATATTTT.

The genes are TRBV2 and TRBJ2-7; 8 positions agree with TRBD2. This CDR3 spans 14 amino acids. Germline values: CDR1 SNHLY, CDR2 FYNNEI. V was clipped by 7 bases and J by 8 bases; unmatched bases: 13. For the CDR3, the DNA is TGTGCCAGCAATCCAGGAGCGGGGGCGCCTAAGCAGTACTTC. This encodes CASNPGAGAPKQYF.

This clonotype has more than one count but fewer than ten. The rearrangement joins TRBV7-2 to TRBJ1-1; D gene unclear. This CDR3 is 9 amino acids long. Germline CDR1 is SGHTA and CDR2 is FQGNSA. V lost 8 bases and J lost 8, with 6 bases in between. The CDR3 sequence is CASGPEAFF. The CDR3 DNA reads as TGTGCCAGCGGCCCGGAAGCTTTCTTT.

This rearrangement joins TRBV20-1 to TRBJ1-2; D uncertain. Trimming removed 7 bases from V and 4 bases from J, with 19 bases in between. Germline loops: CDR1 DFQATT, CDR2 SNEGSKA (reference sequence). The CDR3 totals 14 residues. CDR3 amino acids: CSGTKGDHCYGYTF. CDR3 sequence (DNA): TGCAGTGGCACGAAGGGCGACCATTGCTATGGCTACACCTTC.

This clonotype was detected only a few times. CDR3 region: CATSRDLAGGTEAFF. As DNA, the CDR3 is TGTGCCACCAGCAGAGATCTGGCAGGGGGCACTGAAGCTTTCTTT. The J gene is TRBJ1-1, the V gene TRBV15; TRBD1 matches at 7 bases. The CDR3 has 15 residues. The junction had 5 bases not matched to a gene; V was cut back by 0 bases and J by 4 bases. Germline lookup yields CDR1 LNHNV and CDR2 YYDKDF (reference sequence).

The chain's CDR3 is CASSEYRGTTNTEAFF. The CDR3, as DNA: TGTGCCAGCAGTGAATATCGAGGAACCACGAACACTGAAGCTTTCTTT. This chain joins TRBV25-1 and TRBJ1-1; no clear D. The CDR3 runs to 16 residues. The V gene's germline CDR1 is MGHDK and CDR2 SYGVNS. V lost 0 bases and J lost 1, with 12 bases in between.

The gene calls are TRBV7-2 and TRBJ1-2; 10 positions match TRBD1. This CDR3 is 14 amino acids long. Germline CDR1 SGHTA, CDR2 FQGNSA. With V trimmed by 5 bases and J by 6 bases, 6 bases remained unmatched. The CDR3 DNA is TGTGCCAGCAGCCCGACCGGGACAGGGGATGGCTACACCTTC. Its protein product is CASSPTGTGDGYTF.

This clonotype was seen ten or more times. The chain joins TRBV11-2 to TRBJ1-2; D unclear. Germline values: CDR1 SGHAT, CDR2 FQNNGV. Trimming cost V 4 bases and J 7 bases, with 13 bases left between them. The CDR3 is made up of 13 amino acids. CDR3 protein: CASSSPRTPGYTF. The DNA for the CDR3 is TGTGCCAGCAGCTCGCCAAGGACTCCTGGCTACACCTTC. Looking up the rest from reference TRBV11-2 and TRBJ1-2 gives the full variable domain: EAGVAQSPRYKIIEKRQSVAFWCNPISGHATLYWYQQILGQGPKLLIQFQNNGVVDDSQLPKDRFSAERLKGVDSTLKIQPAKLEDSAVYLCASSSPRTPGYTFGSGTRLTVV.

There are many counts of this clonotype. The chain joins TRBV9 to TRBJ1-1; D unclear. The germline V and J ends were trimmed by 0 bases and 4 bases, with 10 bases remaining between them. The CDR3 has 14 residues. Germline V gives CDR1 SGDLS, CDR2 YYNGEE. The DNA for the CDR3 is TGTGCCAGCAGCGTAGACCCCGAGGGCACTGAAGCTTTCTTT. It is translated as CASSVDPEGTEAFF.

This sequence joins TRBV9 and TRBJ2-7, with TRBD2 identical over 8 bases. CDR1 and CDR2 from the germline V gene are SGDLS and YYNGEE. V lost 3 bases to trimming and J lost 0 bases; unmatched junction nucleotides: 8. The CDR3 has 16 amino acids. The CDR3 DNA is TGTGCCAGCAGCGCCAGAGTCAGCGGGAGCTCCTACGAGCAGTACTTC. It codes for CASSARVSGSSYEQYF.

The chain has TRBV7-2 and TRBJ1-5; D may be TRBD1 (5 bases). Trimming pared 1 base from V and 6 bases from J, leaving 10 bases between. Per germline, CDR1 SGHTA and CDR2 FQGNSA. The CDR3 runs to 14 residues. CDR3 region: CASSLGGLSQPQHF. CDR3 bases: TGTGCCAGCAGCTTAGGGGGGTTGAGTCAGCCCCAGCATTTT. Based on the CDR3 plus reference TRBV7-2 and TRBJ1-5, the full variable domain is GAGVSQSPSNKVTEKGKDVELRCDPISGHTALYWYRQSLGQGLEFLIYFQGNSAPDKSGLPSDRFSAERTGGSVSTLTIQRTQQEDSAVYLCASSLGGLSQPQHFGDGTRLSIL.

The CDR3 region has the DNA TGTGCCAGCAGGGAAGCGGGACCGAACTCCTACGAGCAGTACTTC. Translation gives CASREAGPNSYEQYF. V is TRBV6-2 or TRBV6-3 and J is TRBJ2-7; TRBD2 matches at 7 bases. This CDR3 region has 15 residues. J gave up 0 bases and V 6 bases, and 8 bases lay outside the gene matches. Germline V gene data show CDR1 as MNHEY and CDR2 as SVGEGT.

The chain couples TRBV19 to TRBJ1-1; D call uncertain. Trimming stripped 0 bases from V and 7 bases from J, with 9 bases between. There are 13 residues in the CDR3. Germline V gene lookup returns CDR1 LNHDA and CDR2 SQIVND (reference sequence). The CDR3 loop is CASSIDEDVEAFF. The CDR3 nucleotides are TGTGCCAGTAGTATAGATGAGGACGTTGAAGCTTTCTTT.

This clonotype was counted at least ten times. V usage is TRBV7-2 and J usage is TRBJ1-5; D is possibly TRBD1 (6 bases). Per germline, CDR1 SGHTA and CDR2 FQGNSA. The CDR3 runs to 15 residues. V was pared by 5 bases and J by 6 bases, with 17 bases between. The CDR3, as DNA: TGTGCCAGCAGCCCGACCGGGGGGGGCGGTCAGCCCCAGCATTTT. It is translated as CASSPTGGGGQPQHF.

The J gene is TRBJ2-2, the V gene TRBV25-1, with D unclear. Germline CDR1 is MGHDK and CDR2 is SYGVNS. CDR3 length: 15 residues. Trimming pared 6 bases from V and 8 bases from J, leaving 19 bases between. This CDR3 reads CASSLRDADKGELFF. CDR3 DNA sequence: TGTGCCAGCAGCTTAAGGGATGCTGACAAAGGGGAGCTGTTTTTT.

This clonotype was seen a few times. The V gene is TRBV10-3, the J gene TRBJ2-1; 11 bases agree with TRBD2. Germline trimming cut 6 bases from V and 8 bases from J; bases unmatched to any gene: 6. From germline, CDR1 is ENHRY and CDR2 SYGVKD. The CDR3 runs to 14 residues. The CDR3 region is CAIRLAGVSDEQFF. Here the CDR3 DNA reads TGTGCCATCAGACTAGCGGGAGTGAGCGATGAGCAGTTCTTC.

V is TRBV10-3 and J is TRBJ2-7; 12 bases match TRBD2. The CDR3 has 14 amino acids. CDR1 is ENHRY and CDR2 is SYGVKD in the germline V gene. Unmatched junction bases numbered 4, after V lost 7 bases and J lost 3 bases. The CDR3 sequence: CAITSLAGGYEQYF. The CDR3 DNA sequence: TGTGCCATCACCTCACTAGCGGGAGGCTACGAGCAGTACTTC.